Detailed here is one T cell receptor beta chain. A few counts support this clone. Its cognate antigen has yet to be identified. It has no much larger one-base neighbor in the sample; base qualities were not kept. Other nucleotide sequences in the sample specify the same CDR3. The data were taken from a study of shared clonotypes between healthy human individuals (dated by TCRdb to between 2020 and 2021). Regarding the research as a whole: The cohort comprised a couple of women and a few men aged 18 to 49 years. Blood TCR repertoires of about five healthy adults were deeply sequenced to estimate repertoire size and the extent of clonotype sharing between individuals. To increase sequencing depth and limit assay-specific biases, different laboratories used diverse techniques to prepare libraries and sequence TCR repertoires. For each donor, three plates each were used for CD4 naive and CD4 memory, two plates were used for CD8 naive, and one plate was used for CD8 memory. Leukapheresis yielded between about 0.94 and 8.9 billion PBMCs per donor. Results and caveats for the whole study, not just this receptor: Naive subsets generally had larger estimated clonotype richness than memory subsets. The genetic and exposure-history diversity represented was limited by the small number of donors. Sampling was restricted to blood, and TCR repertoires in tissue are likely to differ from TCR repertoires in blood. Pairwise subsampling indicated that sequencing depth was expected to affect the degree of clonotype sharing among donors. Rarefaction of sorted-subset datasets indicated incomplete sequencing despite the large sequencing depth. Sharing across a few donors was observed for approximately 5% of naive CD4, 3.5% of naive CD8, 2.3% of memory CD4, and approximately 0.41% of memory CD8 clonotypes. Clonotypes shared by all four sorted-subset donors showed higher generation probabilities than non-shared clonotypes.

CD8 naive samples were CD45RO-negative cells positively selected for CCR7, giving a CD45RA+CCR7+ population that excluded TemRA cells. Healthy HIV-negative adults with no recently reported acute infections or vaccinations were included as donors. Every donor was a Caucasian adult living in Nashville, Tennessee, USA. Blood was collected by leukapheresis, and PBMCs were isolated by Ficoll-Histopaque density gradient centrifugation and then cryopreserved in liquid nitrogen vapor phase. Purity and quantity of every magnetically sorted T cell population were checked by analytical flow cytometry. Each sorted fraction had its genomic DNA isolated and then quantified by UV absorbance on a Nanodrop 2000c. Reading the germline V gene (reference sequence) gives CDR1 SEHNR and CDR2 FQNEAQ. V is reduced by 1 base and J by 7 bases, leaving a spacing of 8 bases between them. The CDR3 measures 12 amino acids from cysteine to phenylalanine. Of all the DNA, just the CDR3 is kept, 36 bases in frame from base 1.

Using the deep immunoSEQ assay, multiplex PCR amplified TCR CDR3 regions from genomic DNA. Extracted genomic DNA from each cell subset was spread evenly across all wells of several immunoSEQ 96-well plates, with each plate serving as a replicate. For sorted subsets, roughly 190 ng of genomic DNA, equivalent to 30,000 or so T cell genomes, went into each replicate PCR. Purified libraries were measured with a Qubit 3.0 fluorometer, size-checked on a Bioanalyzer 2100, and measured again with the KAPA Library Quantification kit. Every immunoSEQ 96-well plate was sequenced on a separate single-read 150-cycle Illumina NextSeq 550 flow cell. The authors processed their data as follows. Because the immunoSEQ output held only junctional sequences and lacked quality scores, the filtering could not match the filtering applied to full-length reads. Sequences were annotated with PyIR, a Python wrapper for IgBLAST v1.9, and V/J genes and CDR3 were assigned using IMGT germline references. Reads were filtered out if the reads had weak V/J assignments (E-value above 1e-6), no CDR3, stop codons, out-of-frame junctions, or ambiguous translated residues. V3J clonotypes were defined as sequences sharing the same inferred V gene, J gene, and CDR3 amino acid sequence. Percentage overlap between repertoires was computed as shared unique clonotypes divided by the size of the smaller repertoire. Three approaches were used to assess repertoire richness: RTK rarefaction, the Chao1 estimator, and Recon v2.1 estimates of unobserved clonotypes. OLGA was used to compute generation probabilities for all TCRbeta clonotypes that the gDNA method yielded from a handful of donors. TCRdb retrieved this table from immuneACCESS and kept in-frame rearrangements only. Not all clones are present; in checked studies, unresolved V genes account for under half, and no reason is known for the remainder. V and J calls and clone size are given by that table; D and trimming were obtained from the DNA. The sample table contains about 2 million clones; only one count was recorded for about 95% of them. The ten largest make up more than 0.95% of the sample.

Sequencing input: naive CD8+ T cells sorted from blood. The sample's cell subset or site label is to be understood as: CD45RA+CCR7+. This chain is built from TRBV7-9 and TRBJ2-7; the D gene remains uncertain. The receptor comes from a man aged 18 to 29 in good health. The DNA sequence is TGTGCCAGCAGCTTAGGGGGTGGTGAGCAGTACTTC. This yields the protein CASSLGGGEQYF.